This TCR beta chain was documented in a study of cytomegalovirus exposure and HLA in healthy donors. The V and J ends lost 5 bases and 6 bases respectively, with 20 bases between them. Germline V lookup: CDR1 SSHAT, CDR2 FNYEAQ (reference sequence). This CDR3 is built from 15 residues. Researchers ran the PCR with 60 Vbeta and 13 Jbeta primers. Sequenced by immunoSEQ multiplex PCR; TCRdb stores in-frame clones only, minus some. The sample lists some 170,000 clones, roughly four fifths occurring once. Sequenced sample: PBMCs. The receptor was derived from a young woman in good health and CMV-seropositive. The chain has TRBV7-7 and TRBJ2-7, with D possibly TRBD1 on 6 matching bases. The chain's CDR3 is CASSPTDRTFGEQYF. DNA of the CDR3: TGTGCCAGCAGCCCCACCGACAGGACATTTGGCGAGCAGTACTTC. The full variable domain, with the rest looked up from reference TRBV7-7 and TRBJ2-7, is GAGVSQSPRYKVTKRGQDVTLRCDPISSHATLYWYQQALGQGPEFLTYFNYEAQPDKSGLPSDRFSAERPEGSISTLTIQRTEQRDSAMYRCASSPTDRTFGEQYFGPGTRLTVT.